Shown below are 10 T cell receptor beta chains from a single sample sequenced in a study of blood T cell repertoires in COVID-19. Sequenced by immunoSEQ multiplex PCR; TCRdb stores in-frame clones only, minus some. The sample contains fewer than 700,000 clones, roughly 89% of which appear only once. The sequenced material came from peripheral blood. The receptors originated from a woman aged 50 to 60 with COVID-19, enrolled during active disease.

In nucleotides, the CDR3 is TGCAGTGCTAGAGTGCGTGAGCAGTTCTTC. Protein: CSARVREQFF. This sequence joins TRBV20-1 and TRBJ2-1; D uncertain. Germline V gives CDR1 DFQATT, CDR2 SNEGSKA (reference sequence). V was pared by 1 base and J by 9 bases, with 4 bases between. The length of the CDR3 is 10 residues.

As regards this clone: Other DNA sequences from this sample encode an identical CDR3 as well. The CDR3: CASSIGPSYEQYF. The CDR3 coding sequence is TGTGCCAGTAGTATAGGTCCCAGCTACGAGCAGTACTTC. The V call is TRBV19, the J call TRBJ2-7, with D uncertain. V lost 1 base and J 3 bases, leaving 7 bases between the germline ends. Germline-derived CDR1 and CDR2 are LNHDA and SQIVND (reference sequence). The CDR3 spans 13 residues.

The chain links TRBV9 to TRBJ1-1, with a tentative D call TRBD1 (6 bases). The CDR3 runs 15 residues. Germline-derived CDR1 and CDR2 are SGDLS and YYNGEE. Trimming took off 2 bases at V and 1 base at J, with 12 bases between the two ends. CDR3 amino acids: CASSVLQGRNTEAFF. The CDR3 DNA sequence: TGTGCCAGCAGCGTCCTCCAGGGGAGGAACACTGAAGCTTTCTTT.

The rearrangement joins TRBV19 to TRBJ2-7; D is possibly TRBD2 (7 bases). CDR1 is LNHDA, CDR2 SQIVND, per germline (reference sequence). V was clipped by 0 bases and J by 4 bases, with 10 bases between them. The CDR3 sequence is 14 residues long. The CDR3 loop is CASSIDRGAYEQYF. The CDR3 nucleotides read TGTGCCAGTAGTATAGACCGGGGGGCTTACGAGCAGTACTTC.

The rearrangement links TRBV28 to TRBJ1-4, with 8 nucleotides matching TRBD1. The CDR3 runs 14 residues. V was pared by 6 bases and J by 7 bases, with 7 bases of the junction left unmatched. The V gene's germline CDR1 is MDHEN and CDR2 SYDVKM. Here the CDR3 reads CASRPNTGGEKLFF. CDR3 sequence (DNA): TGTGCCAGCAGACCTAACACAGGGGGTGAAAAACTGTTTTTT.

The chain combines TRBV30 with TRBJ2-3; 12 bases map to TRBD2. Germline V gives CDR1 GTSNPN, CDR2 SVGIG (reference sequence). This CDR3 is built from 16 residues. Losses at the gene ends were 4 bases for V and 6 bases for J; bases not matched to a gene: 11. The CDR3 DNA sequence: TGTGCCTGGAATAGTAATGGACTAGCGGGGAGGGATACGCAGTATTTT. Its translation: CAWNSNGLAGRDTQYF. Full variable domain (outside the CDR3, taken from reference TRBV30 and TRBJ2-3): SQTIHQWPATLVQPVGSPLSLECTVEGTSNPNLYWYRQAAGRGLQLLFYSVGIGQISSEVPQNLSASRPQDRQFILSSKKLLLSDSGFYLCAWNSNGLAGRDTQYFGPGTRLTVL.

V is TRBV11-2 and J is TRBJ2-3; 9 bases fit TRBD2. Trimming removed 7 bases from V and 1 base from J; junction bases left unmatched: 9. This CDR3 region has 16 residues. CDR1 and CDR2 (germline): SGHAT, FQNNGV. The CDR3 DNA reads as TGTGCCAGCACAGACGGCGGGGGGGGTCGCACAGATACGCAGTATTTT. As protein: CASTDGGGGRTDTQYF.

The CDR3 protein is CASSLMGGPGSYNEQFF. CDR3 in DNA: TGTGCCAGCAGTTTAATGGGGGGGCCCGGCTCCTACAATGAGCAGTTCTTC. The chain uses TRBV27 and TRBJ2-1, with D tentatively TRBD2 (7 bases). The V end was cut by 2 bases, the J end by 0 bases, with 14 bases between. The germline gives CDR1 MNHEY, CDR2 SMNVEV (reference sequence). The CDR3 has 17 amino acids.

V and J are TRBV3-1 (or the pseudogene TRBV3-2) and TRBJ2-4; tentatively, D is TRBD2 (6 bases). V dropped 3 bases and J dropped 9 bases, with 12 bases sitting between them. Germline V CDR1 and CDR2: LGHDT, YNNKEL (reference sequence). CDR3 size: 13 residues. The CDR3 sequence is CASSQGRDGIQYF. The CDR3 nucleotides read TGTGCCAGCAGCCAGGGGCGGGACGGCATTCAGTACTTC.

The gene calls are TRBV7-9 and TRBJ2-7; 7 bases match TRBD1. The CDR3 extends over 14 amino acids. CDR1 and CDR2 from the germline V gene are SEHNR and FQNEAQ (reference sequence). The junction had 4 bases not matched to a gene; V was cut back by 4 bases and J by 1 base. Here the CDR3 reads CASSSSQGSYEQYF. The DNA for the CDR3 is TGTGCCAGCAGCTCATCACAGGGGTCCTACGAGCAGTACTTC.